Given below is one TCR beta chain in context. The antigen remains undetermined. The sample comes from a study of cytomegalovirus exposure and HLA in healthy donors. Study-level findings and limits: A later analysis reportedly found fewer N-insertions in an Asian-associated ancestry cluster than the roughly 670-donor mean. Cytomegalovirus status, reportedly, was diagnosed with high specificity and sensitivity by the classifier.

Primers for the PCR totalled 60 Vbeta and 13 Jbeta. Libraries were prepared by immunoSEQ multiplex PCR; TCRdb keeps only in-frame clonotypes and omits some of them. This sample has over 100,000 clones; 50% to 75% occur once, and the top ten carry more than 6.5%. The sequence was obtained from a woman in her forties in good health and CMV-seropositive. The specimen sequenced was PBMCs.

In DNA, the CDR3 is TGCGCCAGCAGTGCAGCGGGAATGAACGAGCAGTACTTC. Residues: CASSAAGMNEQYF. The chain joins TRBV10-2 to TRBJ2-5; 7 bases are a match to TRBD2. TRBJ2-7 explains the end of the DNA better; the J call may be wrong. Germline V gene data show CDR1 as WSHSY and CDR2 as SAAADI. The length of the CDR3 is 13 residues.